The 21 T cell receptor beta chains given below trace back to one sample, sequenced in a study of blood T cell repertoires in COVID-19. The method was immunoSEQ multiplex PCR; TCRdb's version includes in-frame clones alone and lacks a portion of them. The sample yields about 130,000 clones, approximately 88% seen once. Sequences were obtained from peripheral blood. The source of these receptors is a man over 45 with acute or convalescent COVID-19.

V gene TRBV7-9 combines with J gene TRBJ2-3, with TRBD2 identical over 10 bases. From germline, CDR1 is SEHNR and CDR2 FQNEAQ (reference sequence). The V gene end was trimmed by 5 bases and the J gene end by 4 bases; junction bases not matched to a gene: 12. This CDR3 comprises 17 residues. CDR3 DNA: TGTGCCAGCAGCCGGTTTATGAGCGGGGGGGCCGCAGATACGCAGTATTTT. This encodes CASSRFMSGGAADTQYF.

The chain couples TRBV18 to TRBJ1-5; the D gene is possibly TRBD1 (5 bases). Trimming removed 6 bases from V and 5 bases from J, with 17 bases in between. CDR3 length equals 15 residues. Germline assignment: CDR1 KGHSH and CDR2 LQKENI. CDR3 residues: CASSEYSGVDQPQHF. The CDR3 DNA reads as TGTGCCAGCTCTGAATATTCGGGGGTTGATCAGCCCCAGCATTTT.

This clone was picked up one time. This sample also contains other DNA sequences that code for the same CDR3. The DNA of the CDR3 is TGTGCCAGCAGTGAACAGGGCAACTATGGCTACACCTTC. Its translation: CASSEQGNYGYTF. This chain uses TRBV6-1 with TRBJ1-2, with D possibly TRBD1 on 5 matching bases. This CDR3 has 13 amino acids. CDR1 is MNHNS, CDR2 SASEGT, per germline. V lost 2 bases to trimming and J lost 2 bases, with 6 bases between them.

The V and J genes are TRBV9 and TRBJ2-2; no definite D call. Germline values: CDR1 SGDLS, CDR2 YYNGEE. Between the trimmed V and J ends, which lost 0 bases and 4 bases, there was a span of 4 bases. The CDR3 is made up of 13 amino acids. The CDR3 nucleotides are TGTGCCAGCAGCGTAGCTACCACCGGGGAGCTGTTTTTT. Amino acids: CASSVATTGELFF.

The chain has TRBV4-1 and TRBJ1-4; the D is unclear. This CDR3 spans 15 amino acids. The V and J ends lost 3 bases and 2 bases respectively, with 10 bases between them. CDR1 and CDR2 from the germline V gene are MGHRA and YSYEKL. CDR3 sequence (DNA): TGCGCCAGCAGCCATGGAGACGGTACTAATGAAAAACTGTTTTTT. As protein: CASSHGDGTNEKLFF.

The chain is built from TRBV7-2 and TRBJ2-3, with D perhaps TRBD1 (6 bases). Germline V gives CDR1 SGHTA, CDR2 FQGNSA. CDR3 length: 16 residues. Trimming removed 2 bases from V and 4 bases from J, with 16 bases in between. The DNA of the CDR3 is TGTGCCAGCAGCTTACAGGGGAATTTTGTGCCAGATACGCAGTATTTT. It is translated as CASSLQGNFVPDTQYF.

This chain joins TRBV2 and TRBJ2-7, with D perhaps matching TRBD1 (6 bases). V was shortened by 6 bases and J by 1 base, with 16 bases between the two germline ends. The CDR3 spans 15 residues. Per germline, CDR1 SNHLY and CDR2 FYNNEI. CDR3 coding DNA: TGTGCCAGCAGCCCGAGGGGGATCGCTTCCTACGAGCAGTACTTC. This gives the protein CASSPRGIASYEQYF.

CDR3 in DNA: TGTGCCAGCAGTTTATGGGGGACAGGGCAAGAGACCCAGTACTTC. Its translation is CASSLWGTGQETQYF. The chain recombines TRBV28 with TRBJ2-5; TRBD1 aligns across 9 bases. The junction had 1 base not matched to a gene; V was cut back by 0 bases and J by 2 bases. Germline V gives CDR1 MDHEN, CDR2 SYDVKM. The CDR3 totals 15 residues.

This rearrangement joins TRBV28 to TRBJ2-5, with 10 nucleotides matching TRBD2. V gave up 5 bases and J gave up 0 bases; unmatched junction bases: 12. Germline V gene sequence: CDR1 MDHEN, CDR2 SYDVKM. This CDR3 has 18 amino acids. The DNA of the CDR3 is TGTGCCAGCAGTCCTCGGACTATAGCGGGAGGCAACCAAGAGACCCAGTACTTC. As protein: CASSPRTIAGGNQETQYF.

Here the CDR3 DNA reads TGTGCCACCAGCAGAAAACTACAGGGGGCGATGGAGACCCAGTACTTC. This encodes CATSRKLQGAMETQYF. V gene TRBV15 combines with J gene TRBJ2-5, with 9 bases aligning to TRBD1. The germline CDR1 and CDR2 sequences are LNHNV and YYDKDF (reference sequence). The CDR3 runs to 16 residues. J was trimmed by 5 bases and V by 2 bases; bases with no gene match: 9.

The genes are TRBV21-1 and TRBJ2-3; no check of the table's D call, TRBD2, against the DNA was made. TRBV21-1 is noted as a pseudogene. The length of the CDR3 is 16 residues. The CDR3 DNA is TGTGCCAGCAGCAACCCGGGACTAGCGGGCACAGATACGCAGTATTTT. Protein: CASSNPGLAGTDTQYF.

This clone appeared once. The chain recombines TRBV30 with TRBJ1-1, with TRBD1 matching over 7 bases. V gave up 0 bases and J gave up 4 bases; unmatched junction bases: 2. CDR1 is GTSNPN, CDR2 SVGIG, per germline (reference sequence). The CDR3 is made up of 13 amino acids. This CDR3 reads CAWSVQGFTEAFF. The CDR3, as DNA: TGTGCCTGGAGTGTACAGGGGTTCACTGAAGCTTTCTTT.

This chain links TRBV19 with TRBJ2-7; 9 bases fit TRBD2. The CDR3 sequence is 14 residues long. Germline-derived CDR1 and CDR2 are LNHDA and SQIVND (reference sequence). V shed 3 bases and J 7 bases; nucleotides not matched to a gene: 7. This chain's CDR3 is CASSMREGLREQYF. CDR3 in DNA: TGTGCCAGTAGTATGCGGGAGGGCCTGAGGGAGCAGTACTTC.

The rearrangement uses TRBV5-1 and TRBJ1-1; TRBD1 agrees at 11 bases. CDR3 size: 13 residues. Germline CDR1 and CDR2: SGHRS and YFSETQ. V lost 4 bases, J lost 13 bases, and 9 bases stayed unmatched. CDR3 sequence: CASSPRTGGEGFF. The CDR3 nucleotides are TGCGCCAGCAGCCCCCGGACAGGGGGCGAGGGTTTCTTT.

The rearrangement uses TRBV4-1 and TRBJ1-4; weak D call: TRBD1 (5 bases). V lost 5 bases and J lost 4, with 20 bases in between. Per the germline V gene, CDR1 is MGHRA and CDR2 is YSYEKL. CDR3 length: 17 residues. CDR3 in DNA: TGCGCCAGCAGCTACTCTGAGATGGGGGGGATTAATGAAAAACTGTTTTTT. This codes for CASSYSEMGGINEKLFF.

The rearrangement uses TRBV11-2 and TRBJ2-7, with 7 bases aligning to TRBD2. The V gene end was trimmed by 6 bases and the J gene end by 3 bases; junction bases not matched to a gene: 11. The CDR3 totals 15 residues. Germline CDR1 SGHAT, CDR2 FQNNGV. Here the CDR3 DNA reads TGTGCCAGCAGAAGTTACTCCGGGGAGGGCTACGAGCAGTACTTC. It yields the protein CASRSYSGEGYEQYF.

The sample holds one count of this clone. The chain employs TRBV7-9 and TRBJ1-4; D might be TRBD1 (5 bases). V was clipped by 4 bases and J by 0 bases, with 9 bases between them. Germline loops: CDR1 SEHNR, CDR2 FQNEAQ (reference sequence). The CDR3 runs to 15 residues. As DNA, the CDR3 is TGTGCCAGCAGCTGGGGGGACGCAACTAATGAAAAACTGTTTTTT. Its protein product is CASSWGDATNEKLFF.

This clone was observed a handful of times. The rearrangement uses TRBV3-1 (or the pseudogene TRBV3-2) and TRBJ1-1; no definite D call. The CDR3 consists of 12 residues. CDR1 and CDR2 (germline): LGHDT, YNNKEL (reference sequence). Between the trimmed V and J ends, which lost 3 bases and 3 bases, there was a span of 5 bases. CDR3 DNA: TGTGCCAGCAGCCAGAGGGACACTGAAGCTTTCTTT. This gives the protein CASSQRDTEAFF.

This clone was detected only a few times. Other DNA sequences from this sample encode an identical CDR3 as well. The CDR3 loop is CASSFAGDYGYTF. CDR3 nucleotide sequence: TGTGCCAGCAGCTTCGCAGGGGACTATGGCTACACCTTC. V and J are TRBV11-2 and TRBJ1-2; tentatively, D is TRBD1 (6 bases). Germline values: CDR1 SGHAT, CDR2 FQNNGV. V was shortened by 3 bases and J by 3 bases, with 8 bases between the two germline ends. This CDR3 comprises 13 residues.

The chain employs TRBV6-1 and TRBJ1-1, with D possibly TRBD1 on 6 matching bases. With 2 bases removed from V and 1 base from J, the gap between germline ends came to 11 bases. Germline lookup yields CDR1 MNHNS and CDR2 SASEGT. The CDR3 is 15 residues long. The CDR3 sequence: CASSEYQGRNTEAFF. CDR3 in DNA: TGTGCCAGCAGTGAATACCAGGGGAGGAACACTGAAGCTTTCTTT.

The rearrangement uses TRBV21-1 and TRBJ1-2. TRBV21-1 is described as a pseudogene. This CDR3 is 15 amino acids long. The CDR3 DNA reads TGTGCCAGCAGCAAGCGGGCAGTGGGATCCTATGGCTACACCTTC. Residues: CASSKRAVGSYGYTF.